The 17 T cell receptor beta chains listed next were all sequenced from one sample in a study of control samples from healthy donors and cancer patients. Generated by immunoSEQ multiplex PCR, the TCRdb table keeps only in-frame clones and is missing some. The table lists tens of thousands of clones, roughly 89% of them singletons. Sequencing was carried out using PBMCs. The receptors derive from a man aged 55-75 years with colorectal cancer.

The chain combines TRBV15 with TRBJ1-3; D is uncertain. Germline CDR1 and CDR2: LNHNV and YYDKDF (reference sequence). The V end lost 0 bases, the J end lost 4 bases, and 10 bases lay between the germline ends. CDR3 size: 15 residues. The CDR3: CATSRDKGLGNTIYF. CDR3 DNA sequence: TGTGCCACCAGCAGAGATAAAGGCTTAGGAAACACCATATATTTT.

This sequence joins TRBV5-1 and TRBJ2-1; 11 nucleotides agree with TRBD2. Germline V gene lookup returns CDR1 SGHRS and CDR2 YFSETQ. V was pared by 3 bases and J by 9 bases, with 11 bases of the junction left unmatched. The CDR3 consists of 16 residues. The CDR3 DNA reads as TGCGCCAGCAGCTGGACTAGCGGGTCTAAGTATACTGAGCAGTTCTTC. Amino acids: CASSWTSGSKYTEQFF.

The rearrangement links TRBV7-9 to TRBJ2-3; D not resolved. V dropped 0 bases and J dropped 3 bases, with 10 bases sitting between them. This CDR3 is 15 amino acids long. Per the germline V gene, CDR1 is SEHNR and CDR2 is FQNEAQ (reference sequence). The CDR3 loop reads CASSLAGSRTDTQYF. For the CDR3, the DNA is TGTGCCAGCAGCTTAGCCGGCAGCAGAACAGATACGCAGTATTTT.

This chain connects TRBV5-5 to TRBJ2-5, with 7 bases lining up with TRBD2. V shed 4 bases and J 4 bases; nucleotides not matched to a gene: 1. CDR3 length equals 12 residues. Germline CDR1 and CDR2: SGHKS and YYEKEE (reference sequence). CDR3 protein: CASSRGVETQYF. The CDR3 region has the DNA TGTGCCAGCAGCCGGGGGGTAGAGACCCAGTACTTC. Full variable domain (rest looked up from reference TRBV5-5 and TRBJ2-5): DAGVTQSPTHLIKTRGQQVTLRCSPISGHKSVSWYQQVLGQGPQFIFQYYEKEERGRGNFPDRFSARQFPNYSSELNVNALLLGDSALYLCASSRGVETQYFGPGTRLLVL.

This clone has only one observation. This sample includes further DNA sequences coding for the same CDR3. The chain uses TRBV15 and TRBJ2-7; D unclear. This CDR3 contains 11 residues. V gave up 5 bases and J gave up 3 bases, with 5 bases separating them. Germline CDR1 is LNHNV and CDR2 is YYDKDF (reference sequence). The CDR3 nucleotides read TGTGCCACCAGCCGAGGCTACGAGCAGTACTTC. It encodes CATSRGYEQYF.

J is TRBJ2-1 and V is TRBV5-1; D possibly corresponds to TRBD1 (6 bases). CDR3 size: 17 residues. The germline gives CDR1 SGHRS, CDR2 YFSETQ. V was shortened by 1 base and J by 7 bases, with 21 bases between the two germline ends. This CDR3 reads CASSLSGTQLFLNEQFF. In nucleotides, the CDR3 is TGCGCCAGCAGCTTGAGTGGGACACAATTATTCCTAAATGAGCAGTTCTTC.

The rearrangement uses TRBV13 and TRBJ1-1; 8 bases are shared with TRBD1. Unmatched junction bases numbered 3, after V lost 2 bases and J lost 1 base. The CDR3 is made up of 15 amino acids. Germline CDR1 PRHDT, CDR2 FYEKMQ (reference sequence). The CDR3: CASSLTGQANTEAFF. CDR3 DNA sequence: TGTGCCAGCAGCTTAACGGGACAGGCGAACACTGAAGCTTTCTTT. The entire variable domain, with the rest obtained from reference TRBV13 and TRBJ1-1, is as follows: AAGVIQSPRHLIKEKRETATLKCYPIPRHDTVYWYQQGPGQDPQFLISFYEKMQSDKGSIPDRFSAQQFSDYHSELNMSSLELGDSALYFCASSLTGQANTEAFFGQGTRLTVV.

The chain uses TRBV28 and TRBJ1-2; D perhaps matches TRBD1 (6 bases). This CDR3 has 14 amino acids. Germline CDR1 is MDHEN and CDR2 is SYDVKM. V lost 5 bases and J lost 12, with 22 bases in between. The CDR3 coding sequence is TGTGCCAGCAGTCATGGGACAAATACGATGGCTAACACCTTC. This encodes CASSHGTNTMANTF.

CDR3 loop: CASSRDGNANTGELFF. The DNA of the CDR3 is TGCGCCAGCAGCAGGGACGGCAACGCGAACACCGGGGAGCTGTTTTTT. The gene calls are TRBV5-1 and TRBJ2-2; D may be TRBD1 or TRBD2 (5 bases each). Between the trimmed V and J ends, which lost 4 bases and 0 bases, there was a span of 13 bases. CDR3 length equals 16 residues. The germline gives CDR1 SGHRS, CDR2 YFSETQ.

The chain links TRBV5-4 to TRBJ2-2; D is uncertain. CDR3 length equals 14 residues. From germline, CDR1 is SGHNT and CDR2 YYREEE (reference sequence). Trimming left V 0 bases short and J 2 bases short, with 5 bases between. CDR3 sequence reads: CASSLDLNTGELFF. In nucleotides, the CDR3 is TGTGCCAGCAGCTTGGACCTTAACACCGGGGAGCTGTTTTTT.

This clone was detected only once. The chain recombines TRBV6-4 with TRBJ2-1, with TRBD1 as a possible D gene (5 bases). The germline V gene has CDR1 MRHNA and CDR2 SNTAGT. With 2 bases removed from V and 0 bases from J, the gap between germline ends came to 14 bases. The CDR3 covers 17 residues. The CDR3 DNA is TGTGCCAGCAGTGACGGGAAGGGGCCCCGCTCCTACAATGAGCAGTTCTTC. Its translation: CASSDGKGPRSYNEQFF.

This chain joins TRBV7-2 and TRBJ2-3; a possible D gene is TRBD1 (5 bases). V was shortened by 5 bases and J by 4 bases, with 13 bases between the two germline ends. CDR3 length: 14 amino acids. Germline V gene data show CDR1 as SGHTA and CDR2 as FQGNSA. CDR3 DNA sequence: TGTGCCAGCAGCCCAGAAACAGGCCCAGATACGCAGTATTTT. Amino acids: CASSPETGPDTQYF.

This sequence joins TRBV24-1 and TRBJ2-3; TRBD2 aligns across 10 bases. The CDR3 runs 17 residues. Germline assignment: CDR1 KGHDR and CDR2 SFDVKD. V trimming: 2 bases; J trimming: 0 bases; junction bases outside the gene matches: 4. CDR3 loop: CATSDSSGGPSTDTQYF. CDR3 nucleotides: TGTGCCACCAGTGATTCTAGCGGGGGCCCTAGCACAGATACGCAGTATTTT.

This clone appeared a few times. The chain uses TRBV5-8 and TRBJ2-2; 7 bases map to TRBD1. The CDR3 runs 16 residues. Germline-derived CDR1 and CDR2 are SGHTS and YDEGEE. Trimming took 0 bases from V and 5 from J; bases not matched to a gene: 7. This CDR3 reads CASSLGQGQGTGELFF. The DNA of the CDR3 is TGTGCCAGCAGCTTGGGACAGGGCCAGGGAACCGGGGAGCTGTTTTTT.

The chain uses TRBV11-3 and TRBJ2-1; D may match TRBD1 or TRBD2 (5 bases each). Trimming removed 4 bases from V and 4 bases from J, with 11 bases in between. Germline V gene lookup returns CDR1 SGHNT and CDR2 YENEEA. The CDR3 is 14 residues long. Here the CDR3 reads CASSWGTGYNEQFF. As DNA, the CDR3 is TGTGCCAGCAGCTGGGGGACGGGGTACAATGAGCAGTTCTTC.

The chain has TRBV24-1 and TRBJ1-2, with D uncertain. The CDR3 extends over 14 amino acids. Trimming took 3 bases from V and 6 from J, leaving 13 bases between them. Germline CDR1 KGHDR, CDR2 SFDVKD. The CDR3 DNA is TGTGCCACCAGTGATAGTGGGAGAGCCCATGGCTACACCTTC. Translated: CATSDSGRAHGYTF.

In this sample, this clone turned up once. The gene calls are TRBV7-9 and TRBJ1-2; TRBD1 matches 8 bases. The CDR3 sequence is 16 residues long. The germline V gene encodes CDR1 SEHNR and CDR2 FQNEAQ (reference sequence). V lost 0 bases to trimming and J lost 3 bases; unmatched junction nucleotides: 6. CDR3 in amino acids: CASSLAGQGTYYGYTF. The CDR3 DNA is TGTGCCAGCAGCTTAGCTGGACAGGGAACATACTATGGCTACACCTTC.